This TCR beta chain stems from a study of OX40 agonist ivuxolimab in advanced cancers. Study summary: Among those enrolled, mean age was about 63 years (range about 23 to 80) and 75% to 85% were male. Study findings and constraints: The average count of expanded clones was higher among CD8+ T cells than among CD4+. Certain nonresponders likewise exhibited a low normalized T-cell clonal expansion.

V gave up 5 bases and J gave up 5 bases, with 11 bases separating them. The CDR3 extends over 13 amino acids. Germline CDR1 reads SGHRS; CDR2 reads YFSETQ. It was autoimmune disease history or systemic immunosuppression that excluded patients. The table lists this clone with a few counts. Antigen unknown. TCRdb's copy holds only in-frame clones and misses some; the assay was immunoSEQ multiplex PCR. The table has tens of thousands of clones, roughly 90% seen once. This chain uses TRBV5-1 with TRBJ1-5; D may be TRBD1 (5 bases). The sequence was obtained from an adult with an advanced solid tumor such as melanoma, head and neck, liver or kidney cancer. The sample in question was CD4+ or CD8+ T cells sorted from blood, obtained in a trial of the OX40 agonist ivuxolimab. The chain's CDR3 is CASRSGGDQPQHF. In DNA, the CDR3 is TGCGCCAGCAGGTCTGGGGGAGATCAGCCCCAGCATTTT.